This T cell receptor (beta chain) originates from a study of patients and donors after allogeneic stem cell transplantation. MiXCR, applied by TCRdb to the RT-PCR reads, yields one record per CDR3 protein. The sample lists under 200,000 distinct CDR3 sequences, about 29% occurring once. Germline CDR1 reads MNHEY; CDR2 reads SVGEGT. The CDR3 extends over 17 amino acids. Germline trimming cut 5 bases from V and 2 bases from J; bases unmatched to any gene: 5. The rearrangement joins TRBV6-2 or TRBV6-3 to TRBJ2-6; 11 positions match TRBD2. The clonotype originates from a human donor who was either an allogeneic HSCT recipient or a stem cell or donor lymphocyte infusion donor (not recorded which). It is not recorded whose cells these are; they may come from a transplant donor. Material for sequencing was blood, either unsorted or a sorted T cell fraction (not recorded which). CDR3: CASSTTSGRPGANVLTF. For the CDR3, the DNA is TGTGCCAGCAGTACCACTAGCGGGAGACCTGGGGCCAACGTCCTGACTTTC.